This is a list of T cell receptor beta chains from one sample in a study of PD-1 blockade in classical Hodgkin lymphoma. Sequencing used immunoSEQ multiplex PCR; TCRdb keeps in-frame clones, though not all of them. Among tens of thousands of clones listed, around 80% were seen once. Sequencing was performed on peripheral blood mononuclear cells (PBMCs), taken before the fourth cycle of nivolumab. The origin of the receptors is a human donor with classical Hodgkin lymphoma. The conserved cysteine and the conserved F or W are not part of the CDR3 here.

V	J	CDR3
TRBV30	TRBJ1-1	AWTVKLNTEAF
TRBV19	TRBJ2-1	ASSIPRLVDYNEQF
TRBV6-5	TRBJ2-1	ASRGDSSYNEQF
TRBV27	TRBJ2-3	ASSSPGTVTDTQY
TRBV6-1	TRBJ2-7	ASEQGREY
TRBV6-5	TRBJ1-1	ASRRGMMVPTEAF
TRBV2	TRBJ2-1	ASRFAGEGSEQF
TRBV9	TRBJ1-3	ASSLWTGDSGNTIY
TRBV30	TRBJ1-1	AWGRGRANTEAF
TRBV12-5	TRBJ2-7	ASGLRGSNEQY
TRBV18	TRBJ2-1	ASSPHPDFSYNEQF
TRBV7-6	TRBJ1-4	ASSPHETGPNEKLF
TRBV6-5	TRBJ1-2	ASSYSGQGYGYT
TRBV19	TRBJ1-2	ASSIEGEAGGNYGYT
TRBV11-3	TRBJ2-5	ASSLIRGARETQY
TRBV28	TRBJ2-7	ASATGFTTYNEQY
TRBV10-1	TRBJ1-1	ASSEANRGRTEAF
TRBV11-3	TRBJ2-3	ASSLGQEDTQY
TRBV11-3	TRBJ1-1	ASSGGGRGDTEAF
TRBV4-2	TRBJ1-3	ASSGPGQGGNRTITIY
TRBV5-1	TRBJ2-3	ASRPGDRETDTQY
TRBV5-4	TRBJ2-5	ASSFPGLAVTQY
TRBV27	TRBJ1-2	ASSPNWDGYGYT
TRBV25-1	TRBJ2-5	ASSELRGTGSEEQY
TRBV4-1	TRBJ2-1	ASSQDGGTSYNEQF
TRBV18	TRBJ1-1	ASSPVRGLGDTEAF
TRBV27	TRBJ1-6	ASSLSGRGTGTYNSPLH
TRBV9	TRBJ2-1	ASSGGLAGNEQF
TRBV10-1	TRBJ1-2	ASSVNDGYT
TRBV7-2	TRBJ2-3	ASSSPTRDTQY
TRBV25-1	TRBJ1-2	ASSEGGQGRLGYGYT
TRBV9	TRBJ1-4	ASSAGPAGGVEKLF
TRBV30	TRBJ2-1	AWSASLEGNEQF
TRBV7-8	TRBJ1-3	ASSPIPGTGLLVGNTIY
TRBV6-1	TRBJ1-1	AISDSGTVNTEAF
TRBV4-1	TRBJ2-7	ASSQDGFSGSSYEQY
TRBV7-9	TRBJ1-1	ASSFTGDGTEAF
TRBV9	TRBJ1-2	ASSVRGNYGYT
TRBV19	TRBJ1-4	ASSRGDNEKLF
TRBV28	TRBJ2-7	ASSRGPGYEQY
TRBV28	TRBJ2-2	ASNPMYGELF
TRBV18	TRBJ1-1	ASSPRLGQGEAEAF
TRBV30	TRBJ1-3	AWRGIDGRTSGNTIY
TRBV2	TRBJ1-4	ASGGKGGEKLF
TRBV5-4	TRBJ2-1	ASSFLGASSYNEQF
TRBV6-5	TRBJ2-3	ASRLTSGTGDTQY
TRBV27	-	ASSPSRGPYEQY
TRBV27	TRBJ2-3	ASSPPSADTQY
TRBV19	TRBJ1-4	ASSTGQGHEKLF
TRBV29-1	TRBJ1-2	SVGVREGYT
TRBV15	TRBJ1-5	ATSSGTGGNQPQH
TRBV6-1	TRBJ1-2	ASSEVRTGQKKGRVYT
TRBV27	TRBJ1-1	ASKPQGAPTEAF
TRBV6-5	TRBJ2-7	ASSAGTGAYEQY
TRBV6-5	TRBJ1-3	ASSGPGNTIY
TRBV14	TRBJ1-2	ASSPWTGPGYGYT